This T cell receptor beta chain emerged from a study of blood T cells in healthy people across ages. Together with a sample-barcoded 5' primer, a J-beta primer mix was included in a second PCR lasting roughly 6 to 12 cycles. TCRdb ran MiXCR on the 5' RACE reads and lists one entry per CDR3 protein. There are fewer than 1 million distinct CDR3 sequences in the sample; about 42% occur only once, and roughly 19% lies in the top ten. This clonotype was counted a few times. CDR1 and CDR2 (germline): DFQATT, SNEGSKA (reference sequence). The CDR3 has 13 amino acids. The receptor was derived from a man between 60 and 75 years old in good health. The material sequenced was blood. V and J are TRBV20-1 and TRBJ2-7, with unresolved D. The end of the DNA aligns better with TRBJ2-5, so the J call may be wrong. This CDR3 is CSASAPVPETQYF. For the CDR3, the DNA is TGCAGTGCTAGCGCGCCCGTCCCTGAGACCCAGTACTTC.